The source of this T cell receptor beta chain is a study of spatial heterogeneity in lung cancer. Study as a whole: Sequence detection consistently recorded a greater number of beta-chain than alpha-chain sequences. Raw-read counts averaged over ten per unique TCR and UMI combination.

This clonotype was observed many times. The antigen remains unidentified. Study results and caveats: Tracking of tumor mutation counts was seen in expanded intratumoral alpha and beta TCR counts.

Trimming cost V 0 bases and J 2 bases, with 14 bases left between them. Germline-derived CDR1 and CDR2 are DFQATT and SNEGSKA (reference sequence). This CDR3 comprises 15 residues. TCR cDNA molecules each had a unique molecular identifier. TCRdb re-derived calls from the 5' RACE reads in MiXCR, one entry per CDR3 protein. The sample lists 12,000 to 15,000 distinct CDR3 sequences, approximately 4.5% seen once, with about 16% in the top ten. The time point was: sample taken at primary tumor resection. The chain is built from TRBV20-1 and TRBJ2-7, with a possible D match to TRBD1 (6 bases). Sequencing was performed on lung tumor tissue, taken at surgery. This clonotype was sampled from a female donor with early-stage non-small cell lung cancer. This CDR3 reads CSARENRAAPYEQYF. CDR3 in DNA: TGCAGTGCTAGAGAGAACAGGGCGGCCCCCTACGAGCAGTACTTC.